The 28 T cell receptor beta chains presented below share a single source sample, sequenced in a study of T-cell memory formation after mild COVID-19. TCRdb called the 5' RACE reads again in MiXCR, with one record for every CDR3 protein. This table has roughly 300,000 distinct CDR3 sequences, 8.2% appearing once. The sample consisted of PBMCs or a T cell subset sorted from them (not recorded which). All receptors come from a man younger than 35 who had mild COVID-19 (a few samples of this study predate the infection). Cell type and time point are not known.

This clonotype came up many times. This chain links TRBV3-1 with TRBJ2-2, with unresolved D. CDR1 is LGHDT, CDR2 YNNKEL, per germline (reference sequence). Trimming cost V 0 bases and J 3 bases, with 8 bases left between them. The CDR3 covers 15 residues. The CDR3 region has the DNA TGTGCCAGCAGCCAAGAGTACGGCTACACCGGGGAGCTGTTTTTT. Its translation is CASSQEYGYTGELFF.

The count of this clonotype is one. The gene calls are TRBV6-5 and TRBJ1-2; D uncertain. Trimming removed 7 bases at V and 4 bases at J, with 13 bases between. This CDR3 spans 13 amino acids. CDR1 and CDR2 from the germline V gene are MNHEY and SVGAGI. CDR3 region: CASTPGSFYGYTF. CDR3 DNA: TGTGCCAGCACCCCGGGATCCTTCTATGGCTACACCTTC.

This clonotype appeared once. V usage is TRBV29-1 and J usage is TRBJ2-6; 9 positions agree with TRBD1. Germline-derived CDR1 and CDR2 are SQVTM and ANQGSEA. The CDR3 length is 14 residues. V gave up 7 bases and J gave up 4 bases; unmatched junction bases: 5. CDR3 nucleotides: TGCAGCGCACAGGGGGCGGGAGGGGCCAACGTCCTGACTTTC. This sequence encodes CSAQGAGGANVLTF.

This clonotype has a handful of counts. J is TRBJ1-6 and V is TRBV20-1; D is possibly TRBD1 (6 bases). Trimming took off 1 base at V and 5 bases at J, with 15 bases between the two ends. Germline-derived CDR1 and CDR2 are DFQATT and SNEGSKA (reference sequence). This CDR3 spans 16 amino acids. The CDR3 DNA sequence: TGCAGTGCTAGAGTCTTACAGGGCGCCAATAATTCACCCCTCCACTTT. It encodes CSARVLQGANNSPLHF.

V usage is TRBV7-8 and J usage is TRBJ2-5; 8 bases align to TRBD2. J lost 4 bases, V lost 2 bases, and 15 bases had no gene match. The CDR3 is 18 amino acids. Germline V gene sequence: CDR1 SGHVS, CDR2 FQNEAQ. CDR3 in amino acids: CASSLLAGLAGGGETQYF. CDR3 nucleotides: TGTGCCAGCAGCTTATTGGCGGGATTGGCGGGGGGAGGAGAGACCCAGTACTTC.

This clonotype was counted a few times. This sequence joins TRBV10-3 and TRBJ2-3; D may correspond to TRBD1 or TRBD2 (5 bases each). This CDR3 is 14 amino acids long. Germline CDR1 reads ENHRY; CDR2 reads SYGVKD. The V end was cut by 2 bases, the J end by 6 bases, with 12 bases between. The CDR3 region has the DNA TGTGCCATCAGTGAGACGCTAGCAGGGGATACGCAGTATTTT. It translates to CAISETLAGDTQYF.

This clonotype was counted a few times. The chain joins TRBV7-2 to TRBJ2-3; TRBD2 agrees at 11 bases. With V trimmed by 5 bases and J by 5 bases, 3 bases remained unmatched. CDR1 and CDR2 from the germline V gene are SGHTA and FQGNSA. The CDR3 is 14 residues long. CDR3 amino acids: CASSPGTSGDTQYF. CDR3 DNA: TGTGCCAGCAGCCCGGGGACTAGCGGAGATACGCAGTATTTT.

A few counts support this clonotype. The CDR3 loop reads CASSQDRGTKETQYF. The CDR3 DNA reads TGCGCCAGCAGCCAAGATAGGGGGACCAAAGAGACCCAGTACTTC. This sequence joins TRBV4-3 and TRBJ2-5, with D possibly matching TRBD1 (6 bases). V was clipped by 0 bases and J by 3 bases, with 11 bases between them. The CDR3 runs to 15 residues. Per germline, CDR1 LGHNA and CDR2 YSLEER.

This clonotype was seen a few times. V and J are TRBV19 and TRBJ1-5; 8 nucleotides agree with TRBD1. Trimming at V came to 5 bases and at J to 3 bases, leaving 6 bases not matched to a gene. The CDR3 sequence is 15 residues long. The germline V gene has CDR1 LNHDA and CDR2 SQIVND (reference sequence). The CDR3 reads CASSLTGVYNQPQHF. Written as DNA, the CDR3 is TGTGCCAGTAGTTTGACAGGGGTTTACAATCAGCCCCAGCATTTT.

Many counts were recorded for this clonotype. The V and J genes are TRBV5-1 and TRBJ2-7, with a weak D call TRBD1 (5 bases). Trimming cost V 0 bases and J 2 bases, with 12 bases left between them. The germline gives CDR1 SGHRS, CDR2 YFSETQ. This CDR3 has 15 residues. This CDR3 is CASSLGPGMAYEQYF. The DNA for the CDR3 is TGCGCCAGCAGCTTGGGTCCAGGGATGGCCTACGAGCAGTACTTC. The full variable domain, in which reference TRBV5-1 and TRBJ2-7 provide the parts outside the CDR3, is KAGVTQTPRYLIKTRGQQVTLSCSPISGHRSVSWYQQTPGQGLQFLFEYFSETQRNKGNFPGRFSGRQFSNSRSEMNVSTLELGDSALYLCASSLGPGMAYEQYFGPGTRLTVT.

This clonotype was observed at least ten times. The chain joins TRBV7-9 to TRBJ2-5; D gene uncertain. The CDR3 is 14 amino acids. The germline CDR1 and CDR2 sequences are SEHNR and FQNEAQ (reference sequence). V lost 5 bases to trimming and J lost 2 bases, with 12 bases between them. CDR3 amino acids: CASSGPVVQETQYF. CDR3 DNA sequence: TGTGCCAGCAGCGGCCCGGTAGTTCAAGAGACCCAGTACTTC.

This clonotype was seen many times. The rearrangement joins TRBV5-1 to TRBJ2-5; TRBD1 might be the D (6 bases). V gave up 1 base and J gave up 6 bases, with 19 bases separating them. From germline, CDR1 is SGHRS and CDR2 YFSETQ. CDR3 size: 16 residues. The CDR3 sequence: CASSLNLRTAHQTQYF. The CDR3 DNA follows: TGCGCCAGCAGCTTGAATCTCCGGACAGCCCATCAGACCCAGTACTTC.

This clonotype was observed a handful of times. The rearrangement links TRBV7-9 to TRBJ2-7; D is uncertain. Germline CDR1 reads SEHNR; CDR2 reads FQNEAQ (reference sequence). The CDR3 totals 13 residues. With 5 bases removed from V and 1 base from J, the gap between germline ends came to 9 bases. CDR3 in DNA: TGTGCCAGCAGCGCTCGCAATTCCTACGAGCAGTACGTC. Its translation: CASSARNSYEQYV.

This clonotype was seen a handful of times. The chain carries TRBV5-6 and TRBJ2-1; possibly TRBD1 for D (6 bases). This CDR3 is built from 13 residues. V was trimmed by 4 bases and J by 5 bases, leaving 10 bases between them. Looked up from germline, CDR1 is SGHDT and CDR2 is YYEEEE. The CDR3 DNA follows: TGTGCCAGCAGCGAGGCAGGGGACAATGAGCAGTTCTTC. Translation: CASSEAGDNEQFF. The full variable domain, rest sourced from reference TRBV5-6 and TRBJ2-1, is DAGVTQSPTHLIKTRGQQVTLRCSPKSGHDTVSWYQQALGQGPQFIFQYYEEEERQRGNFPDRFSGHQFPNYSSELNVNALLLGDSALYLCASSEAGDNEQFFGPGTRLTVL.

This clonotype was detected ten times or more. This rearrangement joins TRBV24-1 to TRBJ2-2, with D hard to call. Germline V gives CDR1 KGHDR, CDR2 SFDVKD. This CDR3 has 14 amino acids. V gave up 3 bases and J gave up 6 bases, with 10 bases separating them. CDR3 bases: TGTGCCACCAGTGATCCCTTCCCGCCCGGGGAGCTGTTTTTT. Amino acid sequence: CATSDPFPPGELFF.

This chain joins TRBV20-1 and TRBJ1-1; no definite D call. Trimming stripped 5 bases from V and 2 bases from J, with 12 bases between. Germline assignment: CDR1 DFQATT and CDR2 SNEGSKA (reference sequence). This CDR3 is built from 13 residues. The CDR3 DNA is TGCAGTGCTCTCAGGACCGAAAACACTGAAGCTTTCTTT. This translates into CSALRTENTEAFF.

This clonotype was detected only a few times. J is TRBJ2-4 and V is TRBV7-2; 9 bases line up with TRBD2. J gave up 8 bases and V 5 bases, and 7 bases lay outside the gene matches. There are 14 residues in the CDR3. CDR1 and CDR2 from the germline V gene are SGHTA and FQGNSA. The CDR3 loop reads CASSRAPSGDIQYF. The CDR3 bases are TGTGCCAGCAGCCGGGCCCCTAGCGGGGACATTCAGTACTTC.

This clonotype was counted between two and nine times. The chain couples TRBV12-3 or TRBV12-4 to TRBJ1-5; no firm D call. Between the trimmed V and J ends, which lost 7 bases and 4 bases, there was a span of 11 bases. The CDR3 covers 13 residues. The CDR3 sequence is CASTADGNQPQHF. The CDR3, as DNA: TGTGCCAGCACCGCGGACGGTAATCAGCCCCAGCATTTT.

In its sample, this clonotype was seen a few times. CDR3 sequence (DNA): TGTGCCAGCAGTTTGATCGGGGTCAGGAATTCACCCCTCCACTTT. It codes for CASSLIGVRNSPLHF. The chain has TRBV12-3 or TRBV12-4 and TRBJ1-6; D call uncertain. Trimming cost V 3 bases and J 7 bases, with 13 bases left between them. CDR3 length: 15 amino acids.

This clonotype has a handful of counts. The V call is TRBV7-2, the J call TRBJ2-5; weak D call: TRBD2 (5 bases). Trimming took 3 bases from V and 0 from J, leaving 11 bases between them. CDR1 SGHTA and CDR2 FQGNSA come from the germline V gene. The CDR3 has 15 amino acids. The DNA for the CDR3 is TGTGCCAGCAGCTTCTCCGTCGGGGACCAAGAGACCCAGTACTTC. Its protein product is CASSFSVGDQETQYF.

The chain carries TRBV15 and TRBJ2-5; no reliable D call. This CDR3 comprises 12 residues. Germline lookup yields CDR1 LNHNV and CDR2 YYDKDF (reference sequence). V was trimmed by 6 bases and J by 2 bases, leaving 7 bases between them. For the CDR3, the DNA is TGTGCCACCAGTGGATGGCAAGAGACCCAGTACTTC. Translated: CATSGWQETQYF.

Only a few counts were recorded for this clonotype. The chain is built from TRBV7-9 and TRBJ2-3; 8 nucleotides match TRBD2. Germline CDR1 and CDR2: SEHNR and FQNEAQ (reference sequence). J was trimmed by 1 base and V by 5 bases; bases with no gene match: 11. The CDR3 loop spans 17 amino acids. CDR3 sequence reads: CASSGKGRAGGTDTQYF. The DNA of the CDR3 is TGTGCCAGCAGCGGAAAGGGCAGAGCGGGGGGCACAGATACGCAGTATTTT.

This rearrangement joins TRBV12-3 or TRBV12-4 to TRBJ2-5; possibly TRBD1 for D (5 bases). Deletions cut 3 bases from V and 3 bases from J, with 11 bases between. This CDR3 comprises 14 residues. This chain's CDR3 is CASSFVQEKETQYF. The DNA of the CDR3 is TGTGCCAGCAGTTTTGTACAGGAAAAAGAGACCCAGTACTTC.

DNA of the CDR3: TGTGCCAGCAGCTTGGGACGACTAGGTCGGTGGGAGACCCAGTACTTC. As protein: CASSLGRLGRWETQYF. The gene calls are TRBV5-5 and TRBJ2-5; weak D call: TRBD2 (6 bases). This CDR3 contains 16 residues. The V end was cut by 0 bases, the J end by 5 bases, with 17 bases between. CDR1 is SGHKS and CDR2 is YYEKEE in the germline V gene (reference sequence). The full variable domain, rest sourced from reference TRBV5-5 and TRBJ2-5, is DAGVTQSPTHLIKTRGQQVTLRCSPISGHKSVSWYQQVLGQGPQFIFQYYEKEERGRGNFPDRFSARQFPNYSSELNVNALLLGDSALYLCASSLGRLGRWETQYFGPGTRLLVL.

This clonotype was observed at least ten times. The chain links TRBV7-9 to TRBJ2-3, with D hard to call. The ends were cut back, 1 base at V and 4 bases at J, with 6 bases in the middle. This CDR3 has 13 amino acids. The germline V gene has CDR1 SEHNR and CDR2 FQNEAQ (reference sequence). CDR3 region: CASSLGYPDTQYF. The CDR3 DNA reads TGTGCCAGCAGCTTAGGCTATCCAGATACGCAGTATTTT.

CDR3 residues: CASSAAGGPYEQFF. CDR3 in DNA: TGTGCCAGCAGCGCCGCGGGGGGGCCTTATGAGCAGTTCTTC. The rearrangement uses TRBV9 and TRBJ2-1; the match to TRBD2 covers 9 bases. Germline CDR1 SGDLS, CDR2 YYNGEE. With 3 bases clipped from V and 8 bases from J, the junction kept 6 bases outside the gene matches. The CDR3 consists of 14 residues. Looking up the rest from reference TRBV9 and TRBJ2-1 gives the full variable domain: DSGVTQTPKHLITATGQRVTLRCSPRSGDLSVYWYQQSLDQGLQFLIQYYNGEERAKGNILERFSAQQFPDLHSELNLSSLELGDSALYFCASSAAGGPYEQFFGPGTRLTVL.

This clonotype was found many times. The CDR3 coding sequence is TGTGCCAGCAGTTTCTTGGGTTCACCCCTCCACTTT. It encodes CASSFLGSPLHF. V and J are TRBV12-3 or TRBV12-4 and TRBJ1-6; D is unresolved. This CDR3 has 12 amino acids. The V end was cut by 3 bases, the J end by 9 bases, with 6 bases between.

The table lists this clonotype with a few counts. J is TRBJ2-3 and V is TRBV24-1; no clear D. Trimming took 5 bases from V and 11 from J, leaving 13 bases between them. Germline-derived CDR1 and CDR2 are KGHDR and SFDVKD. There are 12 residues in the CDR3. The CDR3 DNA follows: TGTGCCACCAGTGCGGCACCGTCTCAGCAGTATTTT. As protein: CATSAAPSQQYF.